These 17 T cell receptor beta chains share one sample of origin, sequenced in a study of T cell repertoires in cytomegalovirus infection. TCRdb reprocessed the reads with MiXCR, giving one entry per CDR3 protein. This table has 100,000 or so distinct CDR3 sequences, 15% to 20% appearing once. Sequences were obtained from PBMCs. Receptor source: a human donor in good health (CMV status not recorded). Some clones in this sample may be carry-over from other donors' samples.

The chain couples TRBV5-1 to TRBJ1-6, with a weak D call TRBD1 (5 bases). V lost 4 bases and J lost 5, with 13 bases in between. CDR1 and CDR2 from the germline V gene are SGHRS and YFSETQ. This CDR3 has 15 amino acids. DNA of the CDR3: TGCGCCAGCAGCCCCCCGGGACGGAATAATTCACCCCTCCACTTT. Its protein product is CASSPPGRNNSPLHF.

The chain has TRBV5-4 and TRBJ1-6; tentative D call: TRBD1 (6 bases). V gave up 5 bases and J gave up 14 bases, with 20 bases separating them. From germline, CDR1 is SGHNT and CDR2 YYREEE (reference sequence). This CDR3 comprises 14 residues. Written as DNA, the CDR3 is TGTGCCAGCAGTCGGCGGGGGGGGGGCAAAGCCCTCCACTTT. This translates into CASSRRGGGKALHF.

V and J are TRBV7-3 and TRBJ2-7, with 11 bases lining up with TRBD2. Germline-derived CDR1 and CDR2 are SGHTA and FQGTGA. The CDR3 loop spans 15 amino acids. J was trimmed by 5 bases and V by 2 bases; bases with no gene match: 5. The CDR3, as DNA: TGTGCCAGCAGCTTACTAGCGGGGGGCGTGAACGAGCAGTACTTC. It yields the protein CASSLLAGGVNEQYF.

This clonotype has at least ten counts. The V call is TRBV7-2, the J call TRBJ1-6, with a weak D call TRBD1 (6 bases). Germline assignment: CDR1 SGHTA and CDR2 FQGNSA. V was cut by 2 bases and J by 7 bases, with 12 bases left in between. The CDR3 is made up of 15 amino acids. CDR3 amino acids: CASSLRGQRNSPLHF. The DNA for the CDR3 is TGTGCCAGCAGCTTACGTGGACAGAGGAATTCACCCCTCCACTTT.

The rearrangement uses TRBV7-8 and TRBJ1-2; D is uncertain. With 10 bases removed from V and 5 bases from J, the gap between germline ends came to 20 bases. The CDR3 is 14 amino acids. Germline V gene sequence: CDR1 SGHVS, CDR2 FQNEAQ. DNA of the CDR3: TGTGCCACCGACAAAGCCTCCGGGGAATATGGCTACACCTTC. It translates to CATDKASGEYGYTF.

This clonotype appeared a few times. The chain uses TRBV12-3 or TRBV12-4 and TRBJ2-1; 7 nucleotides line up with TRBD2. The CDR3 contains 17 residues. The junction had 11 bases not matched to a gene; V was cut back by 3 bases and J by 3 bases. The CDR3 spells CASSFGLETLIYNEQFF. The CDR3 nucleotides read TGTGCCAGCAGTTTCGGACTAGAAACACTCATCTACAATGAGCAGTTCTTC.

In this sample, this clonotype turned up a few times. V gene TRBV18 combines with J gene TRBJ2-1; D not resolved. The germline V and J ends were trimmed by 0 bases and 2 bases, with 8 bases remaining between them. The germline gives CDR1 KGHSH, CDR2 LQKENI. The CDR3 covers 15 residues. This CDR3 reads CASSPPNSPYNEQFF. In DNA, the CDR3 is TGTGCCAGCTCACCACCTAACAGTCCCTACAATGAGCAGTTCTTC.

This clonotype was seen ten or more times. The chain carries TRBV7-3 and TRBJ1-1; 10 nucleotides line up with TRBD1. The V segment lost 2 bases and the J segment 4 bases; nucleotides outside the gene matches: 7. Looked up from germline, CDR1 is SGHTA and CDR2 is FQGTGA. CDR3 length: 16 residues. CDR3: CASSLVGTGVRTEAFF. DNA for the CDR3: TGTGCCAGCAGCTTAGTAGGGACAGGGGTCCGCACTGAAGCTTTCTTT.

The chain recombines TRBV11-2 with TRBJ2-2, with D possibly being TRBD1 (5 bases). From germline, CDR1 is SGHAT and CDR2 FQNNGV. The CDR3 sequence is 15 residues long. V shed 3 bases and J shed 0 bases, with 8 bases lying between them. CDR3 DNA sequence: TGTGCCAGCAGCTTCGGCAGGGCGAACACCGGGGAGCTGTTTTTT. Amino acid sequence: CASSFGRANTGELFF.

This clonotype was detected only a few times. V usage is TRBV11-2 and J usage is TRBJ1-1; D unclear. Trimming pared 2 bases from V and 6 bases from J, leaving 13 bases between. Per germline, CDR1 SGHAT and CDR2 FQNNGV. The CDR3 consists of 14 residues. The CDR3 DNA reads TGTGCCAGCAGCTTACCGGCCCGATTCGCTGAAGCTTTCTTT. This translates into CASSLPARFAEAFF.

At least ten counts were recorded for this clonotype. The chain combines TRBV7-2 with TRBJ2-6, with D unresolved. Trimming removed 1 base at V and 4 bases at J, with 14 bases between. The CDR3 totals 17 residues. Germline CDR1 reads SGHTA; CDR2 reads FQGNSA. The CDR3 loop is CASSLGLGPVGANVLTF. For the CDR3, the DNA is TGTGCCAGCAGCTTAGGTTTAGGACCGGTGGGGGCCAACGTCCTGACTTTC.

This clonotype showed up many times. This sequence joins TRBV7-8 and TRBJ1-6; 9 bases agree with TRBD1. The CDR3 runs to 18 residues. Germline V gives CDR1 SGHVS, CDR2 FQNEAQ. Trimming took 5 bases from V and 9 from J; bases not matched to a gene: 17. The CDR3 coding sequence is TGTGCCAGCAGCCTAATACCACAAGGACAGGGGACGAGTTCACCCCTCCACTTT. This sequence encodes CASSLIPQGQGTSSPLHF. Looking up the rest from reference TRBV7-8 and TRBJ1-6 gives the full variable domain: GAGVSQSPRYKVAKRGQDVALRCDPISGHVSLFWYQQALGQGPEFLTYFQNEAQLDKSGLPSDRFFAERPEGSVSTLKIQRTQQEDSAVYLCASSLIPQGQGTSSPLHFGNGTRLTVT.

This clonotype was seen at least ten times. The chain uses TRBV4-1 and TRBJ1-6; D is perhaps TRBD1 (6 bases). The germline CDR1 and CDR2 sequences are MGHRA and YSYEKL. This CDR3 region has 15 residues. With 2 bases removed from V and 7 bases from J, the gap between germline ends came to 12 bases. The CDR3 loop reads CASSQWTVANSPLHF. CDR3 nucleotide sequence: TGCGCCAGCAGCCAATGGACAGTAGCCAATTCACCCCTCCACTTT.

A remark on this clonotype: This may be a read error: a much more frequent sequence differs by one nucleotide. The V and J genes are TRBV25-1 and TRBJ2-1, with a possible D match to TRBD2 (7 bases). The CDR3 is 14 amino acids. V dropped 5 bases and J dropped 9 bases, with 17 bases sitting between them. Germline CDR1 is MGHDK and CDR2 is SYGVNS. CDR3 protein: CASSLGPGGGEQFF. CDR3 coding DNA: TGTGCCAGCAGTTTAGGTCCGGGGGGCGGTGAGCAGTTCTTC.

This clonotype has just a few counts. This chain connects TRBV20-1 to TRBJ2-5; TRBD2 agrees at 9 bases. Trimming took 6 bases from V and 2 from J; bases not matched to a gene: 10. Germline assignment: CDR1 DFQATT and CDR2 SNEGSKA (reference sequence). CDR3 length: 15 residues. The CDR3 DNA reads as TGCAGTGCGCCGAGTAGCGGGGGCCGACAAGAGACCCAGTACTTC. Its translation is CSAPSSGGRQETQYF.

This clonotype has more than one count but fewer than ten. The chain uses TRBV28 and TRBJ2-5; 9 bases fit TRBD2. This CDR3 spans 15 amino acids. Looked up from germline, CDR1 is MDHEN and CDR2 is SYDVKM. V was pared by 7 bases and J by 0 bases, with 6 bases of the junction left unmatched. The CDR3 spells CASTQAGGNQETQYF. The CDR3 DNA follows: TGTGCCAGCACCCAAGCGGGGGGTAACCAAGAGACCCAGTACTTC.

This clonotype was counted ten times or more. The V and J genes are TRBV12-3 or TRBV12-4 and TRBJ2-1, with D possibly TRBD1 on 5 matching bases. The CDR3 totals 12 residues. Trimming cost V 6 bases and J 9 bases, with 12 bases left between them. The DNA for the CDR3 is TGTGCCAGCAGACTCAGGGTCGCTGAGCAGTTCTTC. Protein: CASRLRVAEQFF.